These 18 T cell receptor beta chains share one sample of origin, sequenced in a study of neurological immune-mediated disorders. TCRdb redid the calling of the 5' RACE reads with MiXCR, one entry per CDR3 protein. Here the sample spans tens of thousands of distinct CDR3 sequences, roughly 5.6% being singletons. The sequenced material came from PBMCs. The receptor source for this set is a human donor with multiple sclerosis. The donor label of this sample is uncertain.

This clonotype was seen at least ten times. The chain has TRBV12-3 or TRBV12-4 and TRBJ1-1; no reliable D call. CDR3 length equals 12 residues. V shed 2 bases and J shed 5 bases, with 6 bases lying between them. The CDR3: CASSLIGTEAFF. In DNA form, the CDR3 reads TGTGCCAGCAGTTTAATAGGGACTGAAGCTTTCTTT.

Ten or more counts support this clonotype. The chain is built from TRBV5-6 and TRBJ1-3, with D hard to call. The CDR3 loop spans 16 amino acids. Germline V lookup: CDR1 SGHDT, CDR2 YYEEEE. Trimming pared 0 bases from V and 0 bases from J, leaving 10 bases between. CDR3 amino acids: CASSLEEGLSGNTIYF. The CDR3 DNA follows: TGTGCCAGCAGCTTGGAGGAGGGCCTCTCTGGAAACACCATATATTTT.

There are many counts of this clonotype. This chain joins TRBV6-2 or TRBV6-3 and TRBJ2-7; 12 bases fit TRBD2. This CDR3 contains 16 residues. Germline trimming cut 4 bases from V and 3 bases from J; bases unmatched to any gene: 7. Germline assignment: CDR1 MNHEY and CDR2 SVGEGT. The CDR3 sequence is CASSSGTSGFIYEQYF. CDR3 nucleotides: TGTGCCAGCAGTTCCGGGACTAGCGGGTTTATCTACGAGCAGTACTTC.

This clonotype was detected many times. The chain employs TRBV5-1 and TRBJ2-7; the D gene is possibly TRBD2 (5 bases). From germline, CDR1 is SGHRS and CDR2 YFSETQ. V shed 0 bases and J shed 6 bases, with 13 bases lying between them. This CDR3 spans 14 amino acids. The chain's CDR3 is CASSLVLAKGEQYF. The CDR3 coding sequence is TGCGCCAGCAGCTTGGTCCTAGCAAAAGGCGAGCAGTACTTC.

This clonotype was seen repeatedly, ten times or more. V gene TRBV14 combines with J gene TRBJ2-3; 12 nucleotides agree with TRBD2. V gave up 3 bases and J gave up 4 bases; unmatched junction bases: 11. This CDR3 is 18 amino acids long. Germline values: CDR1 SGHDN, CDR2 FVKESK. The CDR3 protein is CASSQDRWTSGAADTQYF. For the CDR3, the DNA is TGTGCCAGCAGCCAGGACCGTTGGACTAGCGGGGCCGCAGATACGCAGTATTTT.

About this clonotype itself: One end of the junction fails to match germline, which may point to a read error. The J gene is TRBJ2-5, the V gene TRBV11-1; D uncertain. This CDR3 is built from 15 residues. The germline V gene has CDR1 SGHAT and CDR2 FQDESV (reference sequence). The DNA for the CDR3 is TGCGCCAGCAGCCCCGGGCTCAAAATCCAGGAGACCCAGTACTTC. Translating gives CASSPGLKIQETQYF.

Comment on this clonotype: It is unclear where the CDR3 begins or ends on the DNA, so no DNA is shown, and the CDR3 is as TCRdb lists it. This chain joins TRBV5-5 and TRBJ2-4; the table's D gene call, TRBD1, was not cross checked with the DNA. Termini included, the CDR3 measures 20 amino acids. The germline CDR1 and CDR2 sequences are SGHKS and YYEKEE (reference sequence). The CDR3 loop is CASSFYICSGTQGRKNIQYF.

Many counts were recorded for this clonotype. The chain carries TRBV10-3 and TRBJ2-1; 12 nucleotides align to TRBD2. This CDR3 is 17 amino acids long. Germline CDR1 is ENHRY and CDR2 is SYGVKD. V lost 3 bases and J lost 7; bases outside the gene matches: 10. The CDR3 DNA reads as TGTGCCATCAGTGAAGCGGCTAGCGGGGGGGCTAGGAATGAGCAGTTCTTC. Its translation is CAISEAASGGARNEQFF.

There are many counts of this clonotype. CDR3 DNA: TGCGCCAGCAGCTTGGCCCCATCGGAGGGAGATACGCAGTATTTT. Translated, it gives CASSLAPSEGDTQYF. The genes are TRBV5-1 and TRBJ2-3, with D possibly TRBD2 on 6 matching bases. The CDR3 consists of 15 residues. Germline V gives CDR1 SGHRS, CDR2 YFSETQ. With 0 bases removed from V and 5 bases from J, the gap between germline ends came to 13 bases. Using reference TRBV5-1 and TRBJ2-3 for the parts outside the CDR3, the full variable domain is KAGVTQTPRYLIKTRGQQVTLSCSPISGHRSVSWYQQTPGQGLQFLFEYFSETQRNKGNFPGRFSGRQFSNSRSEMNVSTLELGDSALYLCASSLAPSEGDTQYFGPGTRLTVL.

Only a few counts were recorded for this clonotype. The chain carries TRBV27 and TRBJ1-1; D ambiguous. Germline lookup yields CDR1 MNHEY and CDR2 SMNVEV (reference sequence). The CDR3 contains 13 residues. V dropped 4 bases and J dropped 0 bases, with 6 bases sitting between them. The CDR3 is CASSSSLNTEAFF. CDR3 DNA sequence: TGTGCCAGCAGTTCCTCATTGAACACTGAAGCTTTCTTT.

This clonotype was counted at least ten times. V is TRBV11-2 and J is TRBJ2-7; D remains unclear. The CDR3 sequence is 12 residues long. Per germline, CDR1 SGHAT and CDR2 FQNNGV. Deletions cut 1 base from V and 6 bases from J, with 7 bases between. CDR3 coding DNA: TGTGCCAGCAGCTTAGTATTCCGCGAGCAGTACTTC. The encoded protein is CASSLVFREQYF.

This clonotype has ten or more counts. The genes are TRBV5-1 and TRBJ2-6; D may match TRBD1 or TRBD2 (5 bases each). The germline gives CDR1 SGHRS, CDR2 YFSETQ. The CDR3 is 16 residues long. V gave up 4 bases and J gave up 4 bases, with 15 bases separating them. CDR3 in amino acids: CASSAAGGTGANVLTF. The CDR3 DNA sequence: TGCGCCAGCAGCGCGGCTGGGGGTACAGGGGCCAACGTCCTGACTTTC.

This clonotype has a count of ten or more. This chain uses TRBV20-1 with TRBJ1-1, with unresolved D. Germline V CDR1 and CDR2: DFQATT, SNEGSKA (reference sequence). Trimming stripped 8 bases from V and 0 bases from J, with 16 bases between. This CDR3 is 14 amino acids long. In DNA, the CDR3 is TGCAGTTCCATAGCCGGACGGTTGAACACTGAAGCTTTCTTT. It specifies CSSIAGRLNTEAFF.

This clonotype was recorded at least ten times. The rearrangement joins TRBV20-1 to TRBJ1-3, with 7 bases fitting TRBD1. With 5 bases clipped from V and 0 bases from J, the junction kept 4 bases outside the gene matches. The CDR3 loop spans 14 amino acids. Germline CDR1 is DFQATT and CDR2 is SNEGSKA (reference sequence). The CDR3 protein is CSALQGSSGNTIYF. The CDR3 DNA reads TGCAGTGCTTTACAGGGGAGCTCTGGAAACACCATATATTTT.

This clonotype was counted many times. The V call is TRBV20-1, the J call TRBJ1-1; D possibly corresponds to TRBD1 (5 bases). Germline V gives CDR1 DFQATT, CDR2 SNEGSKA (reference sequence). Trimming shortened V by 4 bases and J by 0 bases, and 12 bases separated the two germline ends. This CDR3 comprises 14 residues. The CDR3 region is CSANLGAMNTEAFF. The DNA of the CDR3 is TGCAGTGCTAACCTTGGGGCCATGAACACTGAAGCTTTCTTT.

This clonotype showed up many times. The rearrangement uses TRBV4-1 and TRBJ1-2; 10 nucleotides agree with TRBD1. Germline CDR1 MGHRA, CDR2 YSYEKL. The CDR3 consists of 14 residues. With V trimmed by 4 bases and J by 8 bases, 7 bases remained unmatched. This chain's CDR3 is CASSRDRGREGYTF. CDR3 in DNA: TGCGCCAGCAGCCGCGACAGGGGGCGCGAGGGCTACACCTTC.

Ten or more counts support this clonotype. V and J are TRBV5-1 and TRBJ1-1; 9 positions agree with TRBD1. Germline CDR1 is SGHRS and CDR2 is YFSETQ. CDR3 length equals 14 residues. Germline trimming cut 3 bases from V and 5 bases from J; bases unmatched to any gene: 5. The CDR3 reads CASSWGQGRTEAFF. In DNA, the CDR3 is TGCGCCAGCAGCTGGGGACAGGGAAGGACTGAAGCTTTCTTT.

This clonotype showed up many times. The chain combines TRBV10-3 with TRBJ1-6; no reliable D call. Trimming left V 9 bases short and J 6 bases short, with 12 bases between. Germline values: CDR1 ENHRY, CDR2 SYGVKD. The CDR3 is made up of 13 amino acids. In nucleotides, the CDR3 is TGTGCCATAGGGCAAGGTACTAATTCACCCCTCCACTTT. This encodes CAIGQGTNSPLHF.